This T cell receptor beta chain emerged from a study of shared clonotypes between healthy human individuals. Study outcomes and limitations: Clonotypes which were not shared had lower generation probabilities than clonotypes that all four donors shared. Four donors had about 5.1% of their naive CD4 clonotypes in common. Generally, naive subsets (rather than memory subsets) showed larger estimated richness.

Authors' methods: From ImmunoSEQ came sequences covering only the junction and carrying no quality scores, so filtering differed. TCRdb's table, derived via immunoSEQ multiplex PCR, lists solely in-frame clones and lacks some. V, J and clone size derive from that table, while D and trimming were established from the DNA sequence. This table has about 2 million clones, roughly 95% appearing once. Note on this clone: As yet, its antigen is unknown.

CD8 cells classed as naive were CD45RO-negative and positively selected for CCR7, excluding terminally differentiated effector memory CD45RA+ cells. Specimen: naive CD8+ T cells sorted from blood. The sequence derives from a man aged 18 to 30 in good health.

CDR3 residues: CASRDGSSRTSRYEQYF. For the CDR3, the DNA is TGTGCCAGCAGGGACGGGTCTTCCAGGACTTCGCGCTACGAGCAGTACTTC. The chain recombines TRBV5-8 with TRBJ2-7, with D possibly being TRBD2 (5 bases). Germline CDR1 SGHTS, CDR2 YDEGEE. The CDR3 covers 17 residues. Trimming removed 5 bases at V and 3 bases at J, with 24 bases between.